This is a list of T cell receptor beta chains from one sample in a study of OX40 agonist ivuxolimab in advanced cancers. Clones were read by immunoSEQ multiplex PCR, and TCRdb kept only the in-frame ones, dropping some. The sample records about 61,000 clones, around nine tenths being singletons. The sample in question was CD4+ or CD8+ T cells sorted from blood, obtained in a trial of the OX40 agonist ivuxolimab. These receptors all come from an adult with an advanced solid tumor such as melanoma, head and neck, liver or kidney cancer. Both conserved end residues are part of each CDR3. The D gene is left open where the match is weak. Clone size, where shown, is once, few, many, or a class for clones that have expanded.

clone size	D gene	J gene	V gene	CDR3 protein	CDR3 DNA
-	-	TRBJ2-4	TRBV11-2	CASSFRPRDVGNIQYF	TGTGCCAGCAGCTTCAGACCCCGGGACGTGGGAAACATTCAGTACTTC
-	TRBD1	TRBJ1-4	TRBV9	CASSEGAGNEKLFF	TGTGCCAGCAGCGAGGGGGCGGGAAATGAAAAACTGTTTTTT
-	-	TRBJ1-5	TRBV4-1	CASSQDGSGNQPQHF	TGCGCCAGCAGCCAAGATGGCAGCGGCAATCAGCCCCAGCATTTT
-	TRBD1	TRBJ2-1	TRBV15	CATSRGQTGYGEQFF	TGTGCCACCAGCAGAGGGCAGACAGGGTATGGCGAGCAGTTCTTC
-	-	TRBJ2-7	TRBV7-2	CASSFGADSYEQYF	TGTGCCAGCAGCTTTGGGGCGGACTCCTACGAGCAGTACTTC
once	-	TRBJ1-5	TRBV27	CASSGRSWGQPQHF	TGTGCCAGCAGCGGACGGTCCTGGGGTCAGCCCCAGCATTTT
-	-	TRBJ2-3	TRBV19	CASSPRSDRTDTQYF	TGTGCCAGTAGTCCTCGATCCGACCGCACAGATACGCAGTATTTT
-	-	TRBJ2-7	TRBV4-3	CASSSTGRRYEQYF	TGCGCCAGCAGCTCGACAGGGAGGCGCTACGAGCAGTACTTC
-	TRBD1	TRBJ2-5	TRBV9	CASSIRTGFETQYF	TGTGCCAGCAGCATCCGGACAGGGTTCGAGACCCAGTACTTC
-	-	TRBJ2-1	TRBV7-6	CASSSGAYQDEQFF	TGTGCCAGCAGCTCTGGGGCCTACCAGGATGAGCAGTTCTTC
-	-	TRBJ1-5	TRBV7-8	CASSLVSSGSNQPQHF	TGTGCCAGCAGCTTAGTGAGTTCAGGGAGCAATCAGCCCCAGCATTTT
-	-	TRBJ2-1	TRBV5-4	CASSLSDEQFF	TGTGCCAGCAGCTTGTCGGATGAGCAGTTCTTC
-	-	TRBJ1-2	TRBV27	CASRGRNYGYTF	TGTGCCAGCAGAGGGCGAAACTATGGCTACACCTTC
-	-	TRBJ1-2	TRBV7-2	CASSLASSGGGSNGYTF	TGTGCCAGCAGCTTAGCCTCCTCGGGGGGGGGTTCTAATGGCTACACCTTC
-	-	TRBJ2-7	TRBV20-1	CSASRDHEQYF	TGCAGTGCTTCCAGGGACCACGAGCAGTACTTC
-	-	TRBJ1-1	TRBV7-3	CASSLRRDTEAFF	TGTGCCAGCAGCCTTAGGAGGGACACTGAAGCTTTCTTT
-	-	TRBJ2-1	TRBV18	CASSPRPGGGDEQFF	TGTGCCAGCTCACCTCGACCAGGAGGGGGCGATGAGCAGTTCTTC
once	TRBD2	TRBJ2-3	TRBV7-9	CASSLASGRADTQYF	TGTGCCAGCAGCTTAGCTAGCGGGAGGGCCGATACGCAGTATTTT
-	TRBD2	TRBJ2-1	TRBV5-1	CASSPSGGSYNEQFF	TGCGCCAGCAGCCCCAGCGGGGGGAGCTACAATGAGCAGTTCTTC
-	TRBD1	TRBJ1-1	TRBV6-6	CASSVDRGGGTEAFF	TGTGCCAGCAGCGTCGACAGGGGAGGGGGCACTGAAGCTTTCTTT
-	TRBD1	TRBJ1-5	TRBV2	CASSRTGGDNQPQHF	TGTGCCAGCAGCCGTACAGGGGGGGACAATCAGCCCCAGCATTTT
-	-	TRBJ2-1	TRBV28	CASMSAYSYNEQFF	TGTGCCAGCATGAGTGCTTACTCCTACAATGAGCAGTTCTTC